The entry below gives a single T cell receptor beta chain sequence along with its context. Its target antigen remains unknown. Per-base quality was not reported, and no clone a single base away is much larger than it. The sample is drawn from a study of cytomegalovirus exposure and HLA in healthy donors (dated by TCRdb to 2016 to 2017). Regarding the complete study: In an earlier analysis of fewer than 750 of the donors, approximately 300 Gb of sequence data and 90 million to 120 million unique TCR beta sequences from about 179 million T cells were reported. Roughly 300 gigabases of sequencing data and tens of millions of unique TCR sequences were included in an early release covering over 600 HLA-typed donors. Four or five DR-DQ haplotypes were treated as single units for association and clustering because of strong linkage in the cohort. Donor age, sex, ethnicity and CMV serostatus were compiled alongside the repertoire data. The T cell repertoires of roughly 660 subjects were profiled by immunosequencing and related to cytomegalovirus serostatus. A separate validation cohort of some 130 different subjects was used in addition to the approximately 640-subject first cohort. All discovery cohort repertoires had been generated on a single sequencing platform. Of the roughly 400 genotyped donors, 75% to 85% were placed in the genetic ancestry cluster associated with self-reported Caucasian donors. The later analysis used no new phenotypic data to find candidate immune exposures, relying instead on TCR beta sequences and their occurrence across donors. Typing coverage differed by locus: A, B, C, DRB1 and DQB1 were typed in about 620-630 donors, DQA1 in roughly 500, DPA1 in some 570, and DPB1 in 450 to 480. On average, around 240,000 unique TCR beta nucleotide sequences were sequenced per donor among 398 genotyped donors of the cohort, with roughly 18% of those sequences being non-productive. To study patterns of TCR occurrence, a later analysis re-analyzed previously published TCR beta repertoires from under 750 donors and added high-resolution HLA genotyping. The study aimed to test whether cataloging public T cell receptors could reveal signatures of past pathogen exposure. Both class I and class II loci were covered by HLA typing, at four-digit resolution. To predict cytomegalovirus infection status, the study brought together high-throughput TCR immunosequencing, statistical association of individual TCRs with disease status, and machine learning. A later genetic analysis used genome-wide SNP genotypes for about 60% of the roughly 700 donors, treating that subset as a discovery cohort. To decide whether each TCR beta V gene segment behaved as functional or pseudogenic, an earlier analysis of approximately 590 of the donors relied on high-throughput TCR beta sequencing.

Libraries came from the immunoSEQ multiplex PCR assay. For the multiplex PCR, a mixture combining 60 forward primers for TCR Vbeta segments and 13 reverse primers for TCR Jbeta segments was used. The CDR3 region of rearranged TCR beta genes was amplified from genomic DNA by a multiplex PCR assay. Amplified TCR beta libraries were sequenced as 87-base-pair reads on the Illumina HiSeq System. Per the original workflow: In a later analysis, 77 million or so unique TCR beta chains were counted across the 650 to 750 repertoires, and around 10 million of these chains were shared by at least two donors. To remove PCR and sequencing errors, raw reads were error-corrected and collapsed into unique sequences using a nearest-neighbor algorithm that merged closely related sequences. To assign V, D and J gene segments, CDR3 sequences were aligned to IMGT reference sequences. For a sequence to be retained, a match of at least six nucleotides was required to both a V gene segment and a J gene segment. A rearrangement was called productive if the CDR3 had no stop codons and remained in frame with V and J, and every other rearrangement was called non-productive. Following IMGT convention, CDR3 was defined as the stretch from the second conserved V-encoded cysteine to the conserved J-encoded phenylalanine. In an earlier analysis of 550 to 650 of the donors, sequences lacking an unambiguous match to a single V gene segment were excluded. In an earlier analysis of 587 of the donors, a V segment was called functional when productive rearrangements were above 56.7%, and segregating when the standard deviation between donors exceeded 5%. A statistical classification framework was developed to diagnose cytomegalovirus status using the catalog of TCR beta chain sequences. In a later analysis, TCR nucleotide sequences were compared against IMGT/GENE-DB human TR gene sequences so that V and J genes could be assigned. The TCRdist pipeline was used in a later analysis to assign CDR3 sequences and most-parsimonious VDJ recombination scenarios. In a later analysis, each TCR beta chain was defined by its CDR3 amino acid sequence together with its V-gene family, and reads without a unique V-gene family were excluded. In a later analysis, approximately 640 highly shared, low-generation-probability nucleotide sequences were removed to address suspected cross-contamination and a sequencing artifact. In a later analysis, a clonal expansion index was calculated for each public chain from normalized within-repertoire ranks of inferred template counts. Generation probabilities in a later analysis came from a VDJ recombination model fitted to out-of-frame rearrangements, and those results were checked against IGoR. In a later analysis, TCR-TCR, TCR-HLA and TCR-CMV co-occurrence was scored with hypergeometric tests, and a repertoire-size bias correction was applied to TCR pairs. A later analysis estimated false discovery rates by permuting HLA or CMV assignments 20 times. In a later analysis, co-occurring TCRs were grouped with DBSCAN, and TCRdist sequence similarity was added when clustering was performed within HLA-allele-positive subsets. Repertoires with fewer than 30,000 or more than 120,000 public chains were left out of co-occurrence clustering, as were roughly five repertoires with anomalous nucleotide sharing. This is the immuneACCESS table as TCRdb keeps it, with only in-frame sequences that have V and J called. A part of the clones is gone; compared with another copy, unresolved V genes explain less than half, and the rest is unexplained. D and trimming come from the DNA, and the V and J calls and clone size come from that table. The sample data list 65,000 to 90,000 clones, and 65% to 80% of these were observed just once. The biggest ten clones account for about 3% of the sample.

The CDR3 measures 16 amino acids from cysteine to phenylalanine. The kept DNA is CDR3 alone, 48 bases in frame from the first base. V is shortened by 3 bases, J by 0 bases, and the region joining them spans 12 bases. Via the germline V gene, CDR1 is SGHRS and CDR2 YFSETQ. The cohort comprised around 690 healthy bone marrow donors. Cohort members were all nominally healthy when sampled, although unrecorded immune exposures were likely present. The donor was CMV seronegative and was included in the group of 352 seronegative cohort members. A peripheral blood sample was provided by each donor, and peripheral blood mononuclear cells were used for TCR beta sequencing. The Qiagen DNeasy Blood Extraction Kit was used to extract genomic DNA from the blood cell samples. Study-level results and caveats: The authors suggested that the approach could potentially be generalized to other disease states and immunological phenotypes. Several of the top co-occurrence clusters appeared to be linked to parvovirus B19, influenza, CMV and Epstein-Barr virus, according to a later analysis. A further reported finding was that TCR beta sequences accurately predicted the HLA-A and HLA-B alleles for most subjects in the first cohort. In the study, around 150 TCR beta chains were listed as associated with cytomegalovirus. In an earlier analysis of approximately 600 of the donors, most TCR beta V segments were observed in productive rearrangements about 87% or about 30% of the time, broadly matching IMGT annotations. In vitro tests confirmed that a few of the cytomegalovirus-associated TCR beta chains recognize cytomegalovirus antigens. The presence/absence analyses assumed that sequencing depth was roughly uniform across donors, and that assumption may not be true. In a later analysis, HLA-associated TCR beta chains were found to be more clonally expanded and to have lower generation probabilities than equally common non-associated chains. While some public TCRs were present in many individuals, most TCR sequences turned up only very rarely across donors. When HLA alleles, especially DR and DQ, strongly co-occurred, attributing TCR associations to individual alleles was difficult. The 87-base-pair reads could not distinguish some IMGT-functional V segments, including TRBV6-2 and TRBV6-3, so those segments were excluded. In a later analysis, around 17,000 TCR beta sequences were associated with specific HLA alleles at a false discovery rate of 0.05. Because some donors lacked HLA typing at each locus, the association tests relied only on the typed subset. A cluster of highly shared sequence variants was judged likely to be a technical artifact of the sequencing pipeline. In a later analysis, TCR association rates were found to vary across HLA loci, with the most associated TCRs seen for DRB1 alleles and the fewest for HLA-C alleles. Linkage disequilibrium might explain the correlated functional status among segregating V segments, but an unknown experimental factor could not be ruled out. In a later genetic analysis, fewer N-insertions in productive TCRs were reported among donors in an Asian-associated ancestry cluster than the roughly 700-donor mean. CMV serostatus was the only immune exposure information available for the cohort. In both the original and validation cohorts, the classifier was reported to diagnose cytomegalovirus status with high specificity and sensitivity. An association between a missense DCLRE1C variant and V-gene and J-gene trimming of TCR beta chains was found in a later genetic analysis and replicated in an independent cohort. Only TCR beta chains were sequenced in this cohort, and the absence of alpha or paired-chain data limited detectable features. In a later analysis, most CMV-associated TCR beta chains were found to appear HLA-restricted, with HLA associations seemingly driven largely by CMV exposure. Because counts were too low, more than 15 rarely observed V segments, including chromosome 9 orphons, were left out of the earlier analysis of 587 of the donors.

The sequence was obtained from a man aged 35 to 55 in good health and CMV-seronegative. The chain is made from TRBV5-1 and TRBJ2-2; 6 matching bases give a weak D call of TRBD1. The material sequenced was PBMCs. Here is the DNA: TGCGCCAGCAGCTCTGAAGGGGGTTCGAACACCGGGGAGCTGTTTTTT. This yields the protein CASSSEGGSNTGELFF.